The clone carrying this T cell receptor beta chain was counted ten times or more. The source material, RNA transcripts, was used to amplify TCR beta CDR3 regions. A set of HTBI primers served as the primers for a first-round RT-PCR of the TCR CDR3. TCRdb itself ran the multiplex PCR reads through MiXCR, one entry per CDR3 protein. The sample contains approximately 600,000 distinct CDR3 sequences, over 12% of which appear only once. These data are taken from a study of T cells in Graves' hyperthyroidism and ophthalmopathy. The length of the CDR3 is 15 residues. With V trimmed by 4 bases and J by 0 bases, 0 bases remained unmatched. The germline CDR1 and CDR2 sequences are MGHRA and YSYEKL.

Specimen: blood. The V call is TRBV4-1, the J call TRBJ2-6, with 7 bases lining up with TRBD1. This sequence originates from a woman in her thirties or forties with Graves' ophthalmopathy. CDR3 sequence: CASSRQGSGANVLTF. The CDR3 DNA follows: TGCGCCAGCAGCCGACAGGGCTCTGGGGCCAACGTCCTGACTTTC.